This T cell receptor beta chain was recorded in a study of T cell repertoires in cytomegalovirus infection. Study overall: Alongside well-studied HLA-B-restricted CMV epitopes, recently identified HLA-C-restricted CMV epitopes were also used. It was the public TCR beta signatures that indicated both CMV infection and matching HLA type.

Findings and caveats of the study: Across the ex vivo response, the dominant clonotypes were HLA-C-restricted CMV-specific TCR beta clonotypes.

Regarding this clonotype: Its target is unknown.

TCRdb processed the reads anew with MiXCR; each CDR3 protein has one entry. The sample has about a million distinct CDR3 sequences; around 32% are singletons. The CDR3 is 12 residues long. The V end was cut by 3 bases, the J end by 7 bases, with 7 bases between. The specimen comprised cultured CD8+ T cells from PBMCs, sampled from culture after CMV antigen stimulation. The chain uses TRBV12-3 or TRBV12-4 and TRBJ1-5; D gene uncertain. The sequence was obtained from a human donor in good health (CMV status not recorded). Some clones in this sample may be carry-over from other donors' samples. CDR3 DNA: TGTGCCAGCAGTTTCGAAAGACAGCCCCAGCATTTT. Its protein is CASSFERQPQHF.